The rows below give T cell receptor beta chains drawn from one sample of a study of human T cells and chemical hapten exposure. TCRdb re-derived calls from the RACE reads in MiXCR, one entry per CDR3 protein. The sample holds over 100,000 distinct CDR3 sequences, about 11% seen once. The sequencing here drew on whole blood, taken in connection with sensitization to the hapten diphenylcyclopropenone (DPC). These receptors were taken from a woman between 50 and 59 years old with alopecia areata. Some clones in this sample may be carry-over from other donors' samples. The CDR3 runs from the conserved cysteine through the conserved F or W. The D gene is left open where the match is weak. Size is omitted from some rows. Given values are once, few, many or a class for expanded clones.

NA	TRBJ2-1	TRBV27	NA	TGTGCCAGCAGTTCCCCCCTAAGCTCCTACAATGAGCAGTTCTTC	CASSSPLSSYNEQFF
TRBD2	TRBJ2-7	TRBV3-1	NA	TGTGCGCCGACTAGCGGGGGCCCGGAGCAGTACTTC	CAPTSGGPEQYF
NA	TRBJ2-4	TRBV19	NA	TGTGCCACCCGCACAGGGCACATTCAGTACTTC	CATRTGHIQYF
NA	TRBJ1-1	TRBV9	NA	TGTGCCAGCAGCCTAGGGGTTTTAGGCACTGAAGCTTTCTTT	CASSLGVLGTEAFF
NA	TRBJ1-6	TRBV27	few	TGTGCCAGCAGTTTAATGGGGCCGATCTTTAATTCACCCCTCCACTTT	CASSLMGPIFNSPLHF
NA	TRBJ1-2	TRBV12-3/TRBV12-4	NA	TGTGCCAGACAGGATTCCCCGAGGGCAGGGCGGTATGGCTACACCTTC	CARQDSPRAGRYGYTF
NA	TRBJ1-2	TRBV7-2	NA	TGTGCCAGCAGCTTAACAGTGTGGGGTGGTAAGGACTATGGCTACACCTTC	CASSLTVWGGKDYGYTF
TRBD1	TRBJ2-7	TRBV20-1	many	TGCAGTGCCCGACCGGGACAGGGTGGGTTCGAGCAGTACTTC	CSARPGQGGFEQYF
TRBD1	TRBJ2-3	TRBV2	NA	TGTGCCATTACCGGGACAGGGGGCACAGATACGCAGTATTTT	CAITGTGGTDTQYF
NA	TRBJ1-5	TRBV12-3/TRBV12-4	NA	TGTGCCAGCAGTTTGATAGGGGTTAATCAGCCCCAGCATTTT	CASSLIGVNQPQHF
NA	TRBJ1-5	TRBV30	many	TGTGCCTGGAGTGTAGGCACAAGAAGCAATCAGCCCCAGCATTTT	CAWSVGTRSNQPQHF
NA	TRBJ2-7	TRBV7-2	few	TGTGCCAGCAGCTTAATAGGGGGGGCTCTCTACGAGCAGTACTTC	CASSLIGGALYEQYF
NA	TRBJ1-1	TRBV7-9	few	TGTGCCAGCAGGAACGAGGGGACGAACACTGAAGCTTTCTTT	CASRNEGTNTEAFF
NA	TRBJ1-3	TRBV4-3	many	TGCGCCAGCAGCCAAGCACAGCCAGTCTCTGGAAACACCATATATTTT	CASSQAQPVSGNTIYF
NA	TRBJ2-7	TRBV12-3/TRBV12-4	few	TGTGCCAGCAGTTTGTACAGGCCACCTTACGAGCAGTACTTC	CASSLYRPPYEQYF
TRBD1	TRBJ1-2	TRBV12-3/TRBV12-4	NA	TGTGCCAGCTGCAGGGGGCTTGGCTACACCTTC	CASCRGLGYTF
NA	TRBJ1-5	TRBV10-3	NA	TGTGCCATCAGTGAAGGGGGGCCCCAGCATTTT	CAISEGGPQHF
NA	TRBJ1-2	TRBV6-2/TRBV6-3	few	TGTGCCAGCAGTTCCACAGGGAAAGGCTACACCTTC	CASSSTGKGYTF
NA	TRBJ1-2	TRBV30	NA	TGTGCCTGGAGTCCCAGACTAGACTATGGCTACACCTTC	CAWSPRLDYGYTF
TRBD1	TRBJ2-5	TRBV11-2	many	TGTGCCAGCAGCAGTACCCGGACAGGGGGAGAGACCCAGTACTTC	CASSSTRTGGETQYF
TRBD2	TRBJ2-5	TRBV20-1	many	TGCAGTGCTAGGGGACTAGCGGGCCAAGAGACCCAGTACTTC	CSARGLAGQETQYF
NA	TRBJ2-7	TRBV12-3/TRBV12-4	many	TGTGCCAGCGGAAATACCGGGGGCTACAGGGAGCAGTACTTC	CASGNTGGYREQYF
TRBD2	TRBJ2-3	TRBV19	NA	TGTGCCAGTAGTGATTTAGCGGGAGGAGATACGCAGTATTTT	CASSDLAGGDTQYF
NA	TRBJ1-2	TRBV27	NA	TGTGCCAGCAGTTCCTTGGCGACGCTAGACTATGGCTACACCTTC	CASSSLATLDYGYTF
NA	TRBJ1-5	TRBV27	few	TGTGCCAGCAGTTTATCGGTGGGAGGTCAGCCCCAGCATTTT	CASSLSVGGQPQHF
TRBD2	TRBJ2-1	TRBV29-1	many	TGCAGCGGACGCCCTAGCGGCAGCTCCTACAATGAGCAGTTCTTC	CSGRPSGSSYNEQFF
NA	TRBJ1-5	TRBV5-1	NA	TGCGCCAGCAGCTTCCGGGACAGCAATCAGCCCCAGCATTTT	CASSFRDSNQPQHF
TRBD1	TRBJ2-1	TRBV6-6	many	TGTGCCAGCAGCCACCCACTAGAACCGGGACAGGGTCTCCTTGGTGAGCAGTTCTTC	CASSHPLEPGQGLLGEQFF
NA	TRBJ2-3	TRBV25-1	NA	TGTGCCAGCAGTGTTAGGCGGGGAAGCACAGATACGCAGTATTTT	CASSVRRGSTDTQYF
TRBD2	TRBJ2-3	TRBV28	many	TGTGCCAGTGAGGGGCGGGAGGGCACAGATACGCAGTATTTT	CASEGREGTDTQYF
NA	TRBJ2-7	TRBV12-3/TRBV12-4	NA	TGTGCCAGCAGCCCGACTGTTATCTACGAGCAGTACTTC	CASSPTVIYEQYF
NA	TRBJ2-5	TRBV5-1	many	TGCGCCAGCAGCGACCAAGAGACCCAGTACTTC	CASSDQETQYF
NA	TRBJ2-7	TRBV27	NA	TGTGCCAGCGGGAAGGGGCGCGAGCAGTACTTC	CASGKGREQYF
NA	TRBJ2-3	TRBV7-9	NA	TGTGCCAGCAGCCCTCGAAGAGAGACAGATACGCAGTATTTT	CASSPRRETDTQYF
TRBD2	TRBJ2-5	TRBV20-1	many	TGCAGTGCTCGAAGCGGGGGGACGGGAGAGACCCAGTACTTC	CSARSGGTGETQYF
NA	TRBJ2-3	TRBV4-2	many	TGTGCCAGCAGCGCGATACATGGGGGCACAGATACGCAGTATTTT	CASSAIHGGTDTQYF
NA	TRBJ2-1	TRBV7-2	NA	TGTGCCAGCAGCGTGGGAATTAACAACAATGAGCAGTTCTTC	CASSVGINNNEQFF
NA	TRBJ2-7	TRBV6-2/TRBV6-3	NA	TGTGCCAGCAGCCCGGGGGGCGCGATCGAGCAGTACTTC	CASSPGGAIEQYF
TRBD2	TRBJ2-2	TRBV4-3	many	TGCGCCAGCAGCCGAGAAGCGGGAGAGGCCGGGGAGCTGTTTTTT	CASSREAGEAGELFF
NA	TRBJ2-1	TRBV3-1	many	TGTGCCAGCAGTCGGAACGATGAGCAGTTCTTC	CASSRNDEQFF
NA	TRBJ2-5	TRBV14	few	TGTGCCAGCAGCGAGGGGTTGGGAGAGACCCAGTACTTC	CASSEGLGETQYF
NA	TRBJ2-1	TRBV2	few	TGTGCCAGCAGAATGGACGGGTACGAGCAGTTCTTC	CASRMDGYEQFF
NA	TRBJ2-2	TRBV4-3	many	TGCGCCAGCAGCCAAGTCTGGGCGGGTGGTACTGAGAACACCGGGGAGCTGTTTTTT	CASSQVWAGGTENTGELFF
NA	TRBJ1-2	TRBV7-2	NA	TGTGCCAGCTGGGACTACAACTATGGCTACACCTTC	CASWDYNYGYTF